The rows below give T cell receptor beta chains drawn from one sample of a study of OX40 agonist ivuxolimab in advanced cancers. Profiled with immunoSEQ multiplex PCR; TCRdb holds only in-frame clones, not every one. The sample consists of 150,000 to 180,000 clones, 94% of them appearing once. The source material was CD4+ or CD8+ T cells sorted from blood, sampled in a trial of the OX40 agonist ivuxolimab. The receptors were sampled from an adult with an advanced solid tumor such as melanoma, head and neck, liver or kidney cancer. Both conserved end residues are part of each CDR3. D genes are given only for firm matches. Only part of the rows carry a size: once, few, many, or a class if the clone is expanded.

length,J,size,D,V,DNA,CDR3
15,TRBJ2-7,NA,TRBD1,TRBV6-6,TGTGCCAGCAGTGGCTGGGACAGGGGGCAAGACGAGCAGTACTTC,CASSGWDRGQDEQYF
12,TRBJ1-4,NA,NA,TRBV7-9,TGTGCCAGCACCGGGGTCAGTGAAAAACTGTTTTTT,CASTGVSEKLFF
17,TRBJ2-5,NA,TRBD2,TRBV7-9,TGTGCCAGCAGCTCGGGACTAGCGGGGGGACTCCAAGAGACCCAGTACTTC,CASSSGLAGGLQETQYF
13,TRBJ1-5,NA,TRBD1,TRBV29-1,TGCAGCGTTGGACAGGGCTGGGGGCAGCCCCAGCATTTT,CSVGQGWGQPQHF
13,TRBJ1-4,NA,NA,TRBV10-3,TGTGCCATCAGGGAGAGGACTAATGAAAAACTGTTTTTT,CAIRERTNEKLFF
14,TRBJ2-3,NA,TRBD2,TRBV18,TGTGCCAGCTCCCTAGCGGGGGCCACAGATACGCAGTATTTT,CASSLAGATDTQYF
14,TRBJ1-5,NA,TRBD1,TRBV7-9,TGTGCCAGCAGCTCTCGGGACAGACGGCAGCCCCAGCATTTT,CASSSRDRRQPQHF
14,TRBJ1-3,NA,NA,TRBV28,TGTGCCAGCATCATGGGGGGAACTGGAAACACCATATATTTT,CASIMGGTGNTIYF
14,TRBJ2-5,NA,TRBD1,TRBV18,TGTGCCAGCTCACGAGGGACAGGTCAAGAGACCCAGTACTTC,CASSRGTGQETQYF
16,TRBJ2-1,NA,TRBD2,TRBV29-1,TGCAGCGTTGAAGATTATTCTAGCGGGGGGGGCAATGAGCAGTTCTTC,CSVEDYSSGGGNEQFF
16,TRBJ2-4,NA,NA,TRBV4-3,TGCGCCAGCAGCCAAGAAGGAGACCTAGCCAAAAACATTCAGTACTTC,CASSQEGDLAKNIQYF
15,TRBJ1-2,NA,TRBD1,TRBV5-1,TGCGCCAGCACCCCCCCGGGACAGCTTAACTATGGCTACACCTTC,CASTPPGQLNYGYTF
19,TRBJ1-2,once,NA,TRBV4-1,TGCGCCAGCAGCAGTCCCGGAAGAAAAAACAGGGACAACGGATATGGCTACACCTTC,CASSSPGRKNRDNGYGYTF
17,TRBJ2-4,NA,TRBD2,TRBV18,TGTGCCAGCTCACCCAGGACTAGCGGGAGGGACCATAACATTCAGTACTTC,CASSPRTSGRDHNIQYF
15,TRBJ1-2,NA,TRBD1,TRBV4-1,TGCGCCAGCAGCCAAGGACAGGGGGCAATTACTGGCTACACCTTC,CASSQGQGAITGYTF
16,TRBJ2-7,NA,TRBD2,TRBV5-1,TGCGCCAGCAGCGGAGGACTAGCGGGGCCTAGGGACGAGCAGTACTTC,CASSGGLAGPRDEQYF
14,TRBJ2-7,NA,NA,TRBV19,TGTGCCAGTAGTACCCAGAGTGGGGCCACCGGGCAGTACTTC,CASSTQSGATGQYF
17,TRBJ2-3,NA,TRBD2,TRBV2,TGTGCCAGCAGTGAAGGGTGGCTAGCGGGGGGATTAGATACGCAGTATTTT,CASSEGWLAGGLDTQYF
13,TRBJ2-1,NA,NA,TRBV19,TGTGCCAGTGGTCTAGGGGTCTACAATGAGCAGTTCTTC,CASGLGVYNEQFF
13,TRBJ1-1,NA,NA,TRBV18,TGTGCCAGCTCACCCGACGGGGTTAGTGCAGCTTTCTTT,CASSPDGVSAAFF
16,TRBJ2-2,NA,TRBD1,TRBV4-3,TGCGCCAGCAGCCGCAGACGGGACAGCGTAACCGGGGAGCTGTTTTTT,CASSRRRDSVTGELFF
13,TRBJ2-1,NA,NA,TRBV2,TGTGCCAGCAGGGAAAATAGTATCTATGAGCAGTTCTTC,CASRENSIYEQFF
12,TRBJ1-2,few,NA,TRBV7-9,TGTGCCAGCAGCTTAGGACCGGATGGCTACACCTTC,CASSLGPDGYTF
15,TRBJ1-1,NA,TRBD1,TRBV7-2,TGTGCCAGCAGCTTAAACAGGGGCGATCGGGCTGAAGCTTTCTTT,CASSLNRGDRAEAFF
16,TRBJ1-1,NA,TRBD1,TRBV28,TGTGCCAGCCCACCCCCCAGGGGGCTGATGAACACTGAAGCTTTCTTT,CASPPPRGLMNTEAFF
14,TRBJ1-4,NA,NA,TRBV2,TGTGCCAGCAGTGACAGCAGGGGTTATGAAAAACTGTTTTTT,CASSDSRGYEKLFF
16,TRBJ1-2,NA,TRBD1,TRBV10-3,TGTGCCATCAGGGGGGACAGGGCAGGGACTAACTATGGCTACACCTTC,CAIRGDRAGTNYGYTF
14,TRBJ1-2,NA,NA,TRBV4-1,TGCGCCAGCAGCCAAGAATTCGGCTCCTATGGCTACACCTTC,CASSQEFGSYGYTF
15,TRBJ1-2,NA,NA,TRBV5-4,TGTGCCAGCAGCTTGGCTGGGGACCTAGCGGGTGGCTACACCTTC,CASSLAGDLAGGYTF
14,TRBJ1-4,NA,NA,TRBV30,TGTGCCTGGAGTGTTGGACCTAATGGTGAAAAACTGTTTTTT,CAWSVGPNGEKLFF
17,TRBJ2-2,NA,TRBD2,TRBV29-1,TGCAGCGCCCGCCGCGGGGGGGTAAACCCGAACACCGGGGAGCTGTTTTTT,CSARRGGVNPNTGELFF
16,TRBJ1-2,NA,TRBD1,TRBV19,TGTGCCAGTAGCCTCTCCTGCAGGGGGCAGGGCTATGGCTACACCTTC,CASSLSCRGQGYGYTF
15,TRBJ1-1,NA,NA,TRBV28,TGTGCCAGCAGTTTAGGTGGACAGACTAACACTGAAGCTTTCTTT,CASSLGGQTNTEAFF
16,TRBJ2-1,NA,TRBD2,TRBV7-9,TGTGCCAGCAGCTTAGTACCGGGAGGGACCTACAATGAGCAGTTCTTC,CASSLVPGGTYNEQFF
11,TRBJ1-2,few,NA,TRBV6-6,TGTGCCAGCAGCCGGAGAGGTGGCTACACCTTC,CASSRRGGYTF
19,TRBJ1-5,NA,NA,TRBV21-1,TGTGCCAGCAGCCCCCGACCCGCGAATTGGACAGCGTGCAATCAGCCCCAGCATTTT,CASSPRPANWTACNQPQHF
11,TRBJ2-2,NA,NA,TRBV6-5,TGTGCCAGCAGTTTTCCCGGGGAGCTGTTTTTT,CASSFPGELFF
15,TRBJ2-1,NA,TRBD1,TRBV7-6,TGTGCCAGCAGTATGGGACAGTTGGGCCCGAATGAGCAGTTCTTC,CASSMGQLGPNEQFF
18,TRBJ1-1,NA,TRBD1,TRBV7-8,TGTGCCAGCAGCTCCCAAAGGGGGACAGGGGTAAGGGGAACTGAAGCTTTCTTT,CASSSQRGTGVRGTEAFF
17,TRBJ2-1,NA,NA,TRBV7-3,TGTGCCAGCAGCTTATTAGGTGGGGGTTCCTCCTACAATGAGCAGTTCTTC,CASSLLGGGSSYNEQFF
15,TRBJ2-7,once,NA,TRBV27,TGTGCCAGCAGTTCCCCGGCTAGAAGGCCCTACGAGCAGTACTTC,CASSSPARRPYEQYF
15,TRBJ1-6,NA,TRBD1,TRBV6-6,TGTGCCAGCAGTTACCAGGGGGGCGCGGGGTCACCCCTCCACTTT,CASSYQGGAGSPLHF
14,TRBJ2-4,NA,NA,TRBV18,TGTGCCAGCTCACCCTCCCCGCAGGGATACATTCAGTACTTC,CASSPSPQGYIQYF
17,TRBJ2-7,NA,NA,TRBV21-1,TGTGCCAGCAGCTTAACGCTGGGACAGGGGGCATCCTACGAGCAGTACTTC,CASSLTLGQGASYEQYF
15,TRBJ1-5,NA,TRBD1,TRBV28,TGTGCCAGCTCCCTGACAGGGAATAGCAATCAGCCCCAGCATTTT,CASSLTGNSNQPQHF
15,TRBJ1-2,NA,NA,TRBV4-3,TGCGCCAGCAGCCCCAACAGGGTCGGGCCCTATGGCTACACCTTC,CASSPNRVGPYGYTF